The clone carrying this T cell receptor (beta chain) turned up a few times. The data belong to a study of identical twins. Each CDR3 protein is one row after TCRdb ran MiXCR on the 5' RACE reads. Of under 500,000 distinct CDR3 sequences listed, around an eighth are singletons. There are 15 residues in the CDR3. CDR1 and CDR2 (germline): SGHAT, FQNNGV. V dropped 3 bases and J dropped 1; count of bases not matched to a gene: 2. These same records also appear under a second study, on yellow fever vaccine responses in identical twins.

The clonotype originates from a woman younger than 30 in good health. This sequence joins TRBV11-2 and TRBJ2-2, with 7 bases matching TRBD2. Sequencing used CD4+ T cells sorted from blood. CDR3 DNA: TGTGCCAGCAGCTTGGGACTAAGGAACACCGGGGAGCTGTTTTTT. Translating it yields CASSLGLRNTGELFF.